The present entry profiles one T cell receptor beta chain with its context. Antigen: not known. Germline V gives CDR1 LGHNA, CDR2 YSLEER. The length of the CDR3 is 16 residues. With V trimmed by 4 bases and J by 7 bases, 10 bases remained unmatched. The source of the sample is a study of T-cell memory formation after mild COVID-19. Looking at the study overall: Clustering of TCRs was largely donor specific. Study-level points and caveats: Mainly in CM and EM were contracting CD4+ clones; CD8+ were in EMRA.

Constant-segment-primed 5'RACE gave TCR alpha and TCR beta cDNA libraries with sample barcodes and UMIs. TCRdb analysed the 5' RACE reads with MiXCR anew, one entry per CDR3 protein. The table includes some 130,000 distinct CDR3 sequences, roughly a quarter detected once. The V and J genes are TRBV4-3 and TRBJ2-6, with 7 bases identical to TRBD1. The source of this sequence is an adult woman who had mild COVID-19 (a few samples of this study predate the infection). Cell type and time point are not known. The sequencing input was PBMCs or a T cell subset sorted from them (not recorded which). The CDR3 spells CASSPRGTDHANVLTF. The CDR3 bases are TGCGCCAGCAGCCCTAGAGGGACAGATCACGCCAACGTCCTGACTTTC.